Each of the 28 T cell receptor beta chains below was sequenced from the same sample in a study of cytomegalovirus exposure and HLA in healthy donors. This PCR relied on a set of 60 Vbeta primers and 13 Jbeta primers. TCRdb's copy holds only in-frame clones and misses some; the assay was immunoSEQ multiplex PCR. The sample comprises some 140,000 clones, 70% to 85% of which are singletons, and approximately 2.3% rests with the top ten. Specimen: PBMCs. These receptors came from a man aged 25 to 45 in good health and CMV-seronegative.

The CDR3 protein is CASSYSGGFNQPQHF. CDR3 sequence (DNA): TGTGCCAGCAGTTACTCGGGAGGATTCAATCAGCCCCAGCATTTT. The rearrangement uses TRBV6-6 and TRBJ1-5; no clear D gene. CDR1 and CDR2 from the germline V gene are MNHNY and SVGAGI (reference sequence). V lost 0 bases and J lost 3, with 9 bases in between. CDR3 length: 15 residues.

This clone turned up a few times. The chain recombines TRBV5-4 with TRBJ2-5; TRBD1 matches 8 bases. J was trimmed by 1 base and V by 1 base; bases with no gene match: 3. This CDR3 is built from 15 residues. Germline V lookup: CDR1 SGHNT, CDR2 YYREEE (reference sequence). CDR3 DNA: TGTGCCAGCAGCTTGAACCAGGGGGCCCAAGAGACCCAGTACTTC. Amino acids: CASSLNQGAQETQYF.

The table lists this clone with a count of one. The sample carries other DNA sequences with the same CDR3. The rearrangement uses TRBV5-6 and TRBJ2-5, with 8 bases that match TRBD1. This CDR3 region has 16 residues. V lost 2 bases and J lost 5; bases outside the gene matches: 11. Germline assignment: CDR1 SGHDT and CDR2 YYEEEE. As DNA, the CDR3 is TGTGCCAGCAGCTTTAACCCAGGGGGCCTTGGGGAGACCCAGTACTTC. Translated: CASSFNPGGLGETQYF.

A few counts support this clone. This rearrangement joins TRBV15 to TRBJ1-5, with 9 nucleotides matching TRBD1. This CDR3 comprises 15 residues. Trimming removed 5 bases from V and 7 bases from J; junction bases left unmatched: 9. The germline gives CDR1 LNHNV, CDR2 YYDKDF (reference sequence). The DNA for the CDR3 is TGTGCCACCAGCCCCGGGACAGGGTCTCGGCAGCCCCAGCATTTT. Protein: CATSPGTGSRQPQHF. The whole variable domain, filled in from reference TRBV15 and TRBJ1-5, reads DAMVIQNPRYQVTQFGKPVTLSCSQTLNHNVMYWYQQKSSQAPKLLFHYYDKDFNNEADTPDNFQSRRPNTSFCFLDIRSPGLGDTAMYLCATSPGTGSRQPQHFGDGTRLSIL.

In its sample, this clone was seen once. The chain is built from TRBV7-2 and TRBJ2-5; D not resolved. V lost 2 bases and J 2 bases, leaving 12 bases between the germline ends. The CDR3 sequence is 15 residues long. The V gene's germline CDR1 is SGHTA and CDR2 FQGNSA. The CDR3 reads CASSLYSYPQETQYF. CDR3 bases: TGTGCCAGCAGCTTATACAGCTACCCTCAAGAGACCCAGTACTTC.

V is TRBV5-4 and J is TRBJ2-3; TRBD2 aligns across 8 bases. There are 15 residues in the CDR3. Germline V gene lookup returns CDR1 SGHNT and CDR2 YYREEE (reference sequence). After removal of 0 bases from V and 0 bases from J, the junction contained 0 bases not matched to a gene. In DNA, the CDR3 is TGTGCCAGCAGCTTGGCGGGGGGGAGCACAGATACGCAGTATTTT. Translating it yields CASSLAGGSTDTQYF.

This sequence joins TRBV7-9 and TRBJ1-4; the D gene is possibly TRBD1 (5 bases). The CDR3 has 15 residues. Germline CDR1 SEHNR, CDR2 FQNEAQ (reference sequence). V was clipped by 1 base and J by 8 bases, with 14 bases between them. The CDR3 region has the DNA TGTGCCAGCAGCTTAGGGCCCAACAAGGGGGAAAAACTGTTTTTT. Protein: CASSLGPNKGEKLFF.

This rearrangement joins TRBV6-1 to TRBJ1-2; D is possibly TRBD1 (5 bases). The V gene's germline CDR1 is MNHNS and CDR2 SASEGT. The CDR3 has 14 amino acids. Trimming shortened V by 0 bases and J by 8 bases, and 13 bases separated the two germline ends. The CDR3 nucleotides read TGTGCCAGCAGTGAAGCGAGAGGGGCGGGGGGCTACACCTTC. Amino acid sequence: CASSEARGAGGYTF.

The chain joins TRBV5-6 to TRBJ1-4, with 7 positions matching TRBD1. This CDR3 comprises 14 residues. CDR1 and CDR2 from the germline V gene are SGHDT and YYEEEE. The V gene end was trimmed by 0 bases and the J gene end by 7 bases; junction bases not matched to a gene: 3. This chain's CDR3 is CASSLVAGGEKLFF. In nucleotides, the CDR3 is TGTGCCAGCAGCTTGGTGGCAGGGGGTGAAAAACTGTTTTTT. Combining the CDR3 with reference TRBV5-6 and TRBJ1-4 gives the whole variable domain DAGVTQSPTHLIKTRGQQVTLRCSPKSGHDTVSWYQQALGQGPQFIFQYYEEEERQRGNFPDRFSGHQFPNYSSELNVNALLLGDSALYLCASSLVAGGEKLFFGSGTQLSVL.

This clone has a handful of counts. The chain joins TRBV19 to TRBJ2-1; 10 bases are a match to TRBD1. Germline-derived CDR1 and CDR2 are LNHDA and SQIVND (reference sequence). The ends lost 7 bases at V and 7 bases at J; junction bases unmatched: 7. The CDR3 consists of 14 residues. As DNA, the CDR3 is TGTGCCAGTAAACCGGGACAGGGGCGAAATGAGCAGTTCTTC. It is translated as CASKPGQGRNEQFF.

This clone has more than one count but fewer than ten. V and J are TRBV28 and TRBJ1-1; tentative D call: TRBD1 (5 bases). Looked up from germline, CDR1 is MDHEN and CDR2 is SYDVKM. The CDR3 has 14 residues. Deletions cut 2 bases from V and 0 bases from J, with 7 bases between. In DNA form, the CDR3 reads TGTGCCAGCAGTTTAGGAGGGGTGAACACTGAAGCTTTCTTT. It is translated as CASSLGGVNTEAFF. Together with reference TRBV28 and TRBJ1-1, the CDR3 gives the full variable domain: DVKVTQSSRYLVKRTGEKVFLECVQDMDHENMFWYRQDPGLGLRLIYFSYDVKMKEKGDIPEGYSVSREKKERFSLILESASTNQTSMYLCASSLGGVNTEAFFGQGTRLTVV.

The chain couples TRBV25-1 to TRBJ2-1; possibly TRBD2 for D (5 bases). Germline V CDR1 and CDR2: MGHDK, SYGVNS. V gave up 6 bases and J gave up 8 bases, with 14 bases separating them. The CDR3 is made up of 13 amino acids. CDR3 residues: CASRTVLRDEQFF. For the CDR3, the DNA is TGTGCCAGCAGGACTGTCCTGAGGGATGAGCAGTTCTTC.

The chain links TRBV6-6 to TRBJ1-5, with a possible D match to TRBD1 (5 bases). Between the trimmed V and J ends, which lost 8 bases and 2 bases, there was a span of 16 bases. The CDR3 spans 15 residues. The germline CDR1 and CDR2 sequences are MNHNY and SVGAGI (reference sequence). CDR3 DNA: TGTGCCAGCGCTGGGACCACGGGAGGCAATCAGCCCCAGCATTTT. This encodes CASAGTTGGNQPQHF.

The chain recombines TRBV4-2 with TRBJ2-1; TRBD2 matches at 11 bases. V shed 1 base, J shed 10 bases, and the junction held 3 bases outside the gene matches. The length of the CDR3 is 14 residues. Germline values: CDR1 LGHNA, CDR2 YNFKEQ. CDR3: CASSQALAGGEQFF. The DNA for the CDR3 is TGTGCCAGCAGCCAAGCCCTAGCGGGGGGCGAGCAGTTCTTC.

There are a few counts of this clone. V gene TRBV7-9 combines with J gene TRBJ2-2, with 8 bases aligning to TRBD1. Germline loops: CDR1 SEHNR, CDR2 FQNEAQ (reference sequence). Trimming cost V 4 bases and J 6 bases; bases outside gene matches: 7. The CDR3 runs to 15 residues. The CDR3 reads CASSSTRTGSGELFF. CDR3 in DNA: TGTGCCAGCAGCTCTACCCGGACAGGGTCCGGGGAGCTGTTTTTT.

The rearrangement uses TRBV27 and TRBJ2-3; D not certain. CDR3 length equals 14 residues. The V gene lost 6 bases and the J gene lost 0 bases, with 10 bases spanning the gap. Looked up from germline, CDR1 is MNHEY and CDR2 is SMNVEV (reference sequence). The CDR3, as DNA: TGTGCCAGCAGCTACGGGTTAAGCACAGATACGCAGTATTTT. As protein: CASSYGLSTDTQYF.

V is TRBV7-7 and J is TRBJ2-7; possibly TRBD1 for D (6 bases). The V and J ends lost 8 bases and 3 bases respectively, with 20 bases between them. Germline V gene data show CDR1 as SSHAT and CDR2 as FNYEAQ (reference sequence). This CDR3 region has 15 residues. CDR3 nucleotides: TGTGCCAGCTCCCAGGGGCGGTTCGGCGACTACGAGCAGTACTTC. Translation: CASSQGRFGDYEQYF.

The V and J genes are TRBV21-1 and TRBJ2-6; the tabulated D call, TRBD1, remains unverified against the DNA. TRBV21-1 represents a pseudogene. This CDR3 comprises 19 residues. The CDR3 spells CASSKARTRHPSGANVLTF. CDR3 DNA: TGTGCCAGCAGCAAAGCGAGGACACGTCACCCCTCTGGGGCCAACGTCCTGACTTTC.

This rearrangement joins TRBV28 to TRBJ2-7, with 10 bases that match TRBD1. The CDR3 is 17 residues long. Losses at the gene ends were 6 bases for V and 0 bases for J; bases not matched to a gene: 11. Germline CDR1 MDHEN, CDR2 SYDVKM. This CDR3 reads CASRQYGGTGVSYEQYF. The CDR3, as DNA: TGTGCCAGCAGACAATACGGAGGGACAGGGGTCTCCTACGAGCAGTACTTC.

The rearrangement joins TRBV19 to TRBJ2-1; 9 bases line up with TRBD2. The CDR3 spans 16 residues. Trimming removed 7 bases from V and 7 bases from J; junction bases left unmatched: 14. CDR1 and CDR2 from the germline V gene are LNHDA and SQIVND (reference sequence). CDR3 protein: CASMGTRAGGRNEQFF. The CDR3 nucleotides are TGTGCCAGTATGGGGACACGGGCGGGGGGGCGGAATGAGCAGTTCTTC.

The genes are TRBV6-1 and TRBJ2-7; 11 bases are shared with TRBD1. The CDR3 length is 13 residues. With V trimmed by 8 bases and J by 7 bases, 7 bases remained unmatched. Germline V gives CDR1 MNHNS, CDR2 SASEGT. The CDR3 sequence: CASAGTGGWEQYF. CDR3 sequence (DNA): TGTGCCAGCGCCGGGACAGGGGGTTGGGAGCAGTACTTC.

The chain carries TRBV7-9 and TRBJ1-1; possible D gene TRBD1, 6 bases. The V gene's germline CDR1 is SEHNR and CDR2 FQNEAQ (reference sequence). The CDR3 sequence is 12 residues long. Trimming removed 5 bases from V and 7 bases from J, with 11 bases in between. CDR3 in DNA: TGTGCCAGCAGCCCAAACAGGGTTGAAGCTTTCTTT. Its protein product is CASSPNRVEAFF.

The V gene is TRBV27, the J gene TRBJ2-1; 9 nucleotides align to TRBD1. The CDR3 covers 15 residues. After removal of 5 bases from V and 7 bases from J, the junction contained 9 bases not matched to a gene. Germline V lookup: CDR1 MNHEY, CDR2 SMNVEV (reference sequence). The CDR3 loop is CASSVAGTGYNEQFF. As DNA, the CDR3 is TGTGCCAGCAGTGTCGCCGGGACAGGGTATAATGAGCAGTTCTTC.

This chain links TRBV2 with TRBJ1-2, with D uncertain. The CDR3 length is 15 residues. Trimming removed 0 bases at V and 4 bases at J, with 12 bases between. Germline CDR1 SNHLY, CDR2 FYNNEI. CDR3 protein: CASSEARGSGYGYTF. The DNA for the CDR3 is TGTGCCAGCAGTGAAGCAAGAGGCAGCGGCTATGGCTACACCTTC.

This clone was counted a single time. J is TRBJ2-3 and V is TRBV28; possibly TRBD1 for D (5 bases). Per the germline V gene, CDR1 is MDHEN and CDR2 is SYDVKM. This CDR3 is 14 amino acids long. The V end lost 1 base, the J end lost 4 bases, and 9 bases lay between the germline ends. CDR3 sequence reads: CASSLSQVSDTQYF. CDR3 DNA: TGTGCCAGCAGTTTATCACAGGTGTCAGATACGCAGTATTTT.

V is TRBV5-1 and J is TRBJ2-1; D is possibly TRBD2 (6 bases). This CDR3 contains 15 residues. V was pared by 3 bases and J by 10 bases, with 20 bases between. CDR1 is SGHRS, CDR2 YFSETQ, per germline. CDR3 DNA: TGCGCCAGCAGCTACCCCGGGACTCGGAATGGGGAGCAGTTCTTC. Amino acid sequence: CASSYPGTRNGEQFF.

The rearrangement links TRBV7-9 to TRBJ2-7; 7 bases agree with TRBD1. Germline loops: CDR1 SEHNR, CDR2 FQNEAQ (reference sequence). After removal of 5 bases from V and 4 bases from J, the junction contained 8 bases not matched to a gene. The CDR3 sequence is 14 residues long. DNA for the CDR3: TGTGCCAGCAGCCCCCGGGACAGACAATACGAGCAGTACTTC. The encoded protein is CASSPRDRQYEQYF.

The rearrangement links TRBV4-2 to TRBJ2-3; 11 bases agree with TRBD2. The length of the CDR3 is 17 residues. From germline, CDR1 is LGHNA and CDR2 YNFKEQ. Trimming took 1 base from V and 5 from J; bases not matched to a gene: 8. The CDR3: CASSQGFSGGAIDTQYF. CDR3 nucleotide sequence: TGTGCCAGCAGCCAAGGCTTTAGCGGGGGGGCGATAGATACGCAGTATTTT.